These 12 T cell receptor beta chains were sequenced from one sample in a study of shared clonotypes between healthy human individuals. The repertoire was sequenced with immunoSEQ multiplex PCR; TCRdb's copy has only in-frame clones and lacks some. The table has 1 million to 1.3 million clones, 75% to 80% seen once. The sample consisted of memory CD4+ T cells from PBMCs. Subset defined: CD45RA-negative fraction. The receptors were sampled from a young man in good health. Some clones in this sample may be carry-over from other donors' samples.

V and J are TRBV28 and TRBJ1-3; D remains unclear. The CDR3 is 15 amino acids. CDR1 is MDHEN and CDR2 is SYDVKM in the germline V gene. V was pared by 3 bases and J by 2 bases, with 11 bases between. The CDR3 loop is CASSFGGEPGNTIYF. Here the CDR3 DNA reads TGTGCCAGCAGTTTCGGTGGGGAGCCTGGAAACACCATATATTTT.

The chain recombines TRBV4-1 with TRBJ1-1; 7 bases map to TRBD1. Trimming took 4 bases from V and 3 from J; bases not matched to a gene: 8. This CDR3 is built from 15 residues. Germline loops: CDR1 MGHRA, CDR2 YSYEKL. The CDR3 region is CASSPEDRYYTEAFF. The CDR3 DNA sequence: TGCGCCAGCAGCCCAGAGGACAGGTACTACACTGAAGCTTTCTTT.

The sample holds one count of this clone. V gene TRBV2 combines with J gene TRBJ2-7, with a tentative D call TRBD2 (5 bases). This CDR3 comprises 13 residues. Germline loops: CDR1 SNHLY, CDR2 FYNNEI. V lost 5 bases, J lost 4 bases, and 12 bases lay in between. Here the CDR3 reads CASSSRALYEQYF. DNA of the CDR3: TGTGCCAGCAGTTCGAGGGCTCTTTACGAGCAGTACTTC.

This clone occurred once. V usage is TRBV5-1 and J usage is TRBJ2-2, with 9 bases aligning to TRBD1. V lost 4 bases, J lost 4 bases, and 8 bases stayed unmatched. This CDR3 has 16 residues. Germline CDR1 SGHRS, CDR2 YFSETQ. CDR3 sequence (DNA): TGCGCCAGCAGCCCGCCCGGGACAGGGATCACCGGGGAGCTGTTTTTT. Residues: CASSPPGTGITGELFF.

The chain combines TRBV9 with TRBJ2-7, with 9 bases that match TRBD1. Per the germline V gene, CDR1 is SGDLS and CDR2 is YYNGEE. This CDR3 contains 14 residues. V dropped 4 bases and J dropped 5; count of bases not matched to a gene: 7. The CDR3 region is CASSPLGTGNEQYF. DNA for the CDR3: TGTGCCAGCAGCCCCCTCGGGACAGGGAACGAGCAGTACTTC.

This clone was observed once. The chain links TRBV15 to TRBJ2-1, with 7 bases fitting TRBD1. The length of the CDR3 is 14 residues. CDR1 and CDR2 (germline): LNHNV, YYDKDF (reference sequence). Trimming at V came to 4 bases and at J to 4 bases, leaving 4 bases not matched to a gene. CDR3 nucleotide sequence: TGTGCCACCAGCACGGGACAGCCTTACAATGAGCAGTTCTTC. This sequence encodes CATSTGQPYNEQFF. Filled out from reference TRBV15 and TRBJ2-1, the complete variable domain reads DAMVIQNPRYQVTQFGKPVTLSCSQTLNHNVMYWYQQKSSQAPKLLFHYYDKDFNNEADTPDNFQSRRPNTSFCFLDIRSPGLGDTAMYLCATSTGQPYNEQFFGPGTRLTVL.

This clone was seen more than once but under ten times. The chain employs TRBV6-4 and TRBJ1-5; TRBD1 aligns across 9 bases. The CDR3 sequence is 15 residues long. Trimming cost V 6 bases and J 6 bases; bases outside gene matches: 9. In germline, CDR1 is MRHNA, CDR2 SNTAGT. CDR3 sequence (DNA): TGTGCCAGCAGGGCGACAGGGGGATTCACTCAGCCCCAGCATTTT. Its translation: CASRATGGFTQPQHF.

The chain recombines TRBV11-1 with TRBJ2-5, with 13 bases fitting TRBD2. J gave up 5 bases and V 3 bases, and 6 bases lay outside the gene matches. CDR3 size: 16 residues. Germline V lookup: CDR1 SGHAT, CDR2 FQDESV (reference sequence). This CDR3 is CASSFWTSGSKETQYF. DNA for the CDR3: TGTGCCAGCAGCTTTTGGACTAGCGGGAGTAAGGAGACCCAGTACTTC.

V gene TRBV5-1 combines with J gene TRBJ2-6; D is unresolved. Germline CDR1 SGHRS, CDR2 YFSETQ. V was pared by 3 bases and J by 0 bases, with 4 bases between. The CDR3 has 14 residues. Written as DNA, the CDR3 is TGCGCCAGCAGCTATCTCTCTGGGGCCAACGTCCTGACTTTC. Its translation is CASSYLSGANVLTF.

The CDR3: CAWSGTGNTIYF. Written as DNA, the CDR3 is TGTGCCTGGTCGGGAACTGGAAACACCATATATTTT. This chain uses TRBV30 with TRBJ1-3; D is unresolved. V dropped 5 bases and J dropped 2 bases, with 7 bases sitting between them. Germline V gene lookup returns CDR1 GTSNPN and CDR2 SVGIG (reference sequence). CDR3 length equals 12 residues.

This chain connects TRBV25-1 to TRBJ2-2; 11 bases are a match to TRBD1. The CDR3 sequence is 17 residues long. Germline CDR1 and CDR2: MGHDK and SYGVNS. The V segment lost 1 base and the J segment 8 bases; nucleotides outside the gene matches: 9. In nucleotides, the CDR3 is TGTGCCAGCAGTGAATCTACAGGACAGGGGGCTCGAGGGGAGCTGTTTTTT. This encodes CASSESTGQGARGELFF. Full variable domain (outside the CDR3, taken from reference TRBV25-1 and TRBJ2-2): EADIYQTPRYLVIGTGKKITLECSQTMGHDKMYWYQQDPGMELHLIHYSYGVNSTEKGDLSSESTVSRIRTEHFPLTLESARPSHTSQYLCASSESTGQGARGELFFGEGSRLTVL.

Remarks on this clone: Different DNA sequences within this sample yield the same CDR3. V and J are TRBV4-3 and TRBJ2-3; D gene ambiguous. Germline V gene lookup returns CDR1 LGHNA and CDR2 YSLEER. Trimming shortened V by 0 bases and J by 5 bases, and 3 bases separated the two germline ends. The CDR3 runs 12 residues. The DNA of the CDR3 is TGCGCCAGCAGCCAAGAGGGAGATACGCAGTATTTT. Its translation: CASSQEGDTQYF.